These 15 T cell receptor beta chains were all obtained from the same sample, sequenced in a study of glioma-infiltrating T cells (dated by TCRdb to 2016 to 2017). TCRdb shows the sequencer as Illumina MiSeq. TCR alpha and beta CDR3 regions were amplified with the iRepertoire nested amplicon-rescue multiplex PCR (arm-PCR) platform from RNA. TCRdb handled the public reads itself, with Q25 trimming in fastp and clone calling in MiXCR, and kept productive beta chains. Rows matching on CDR3 protein sequence are summarized as one entry with the most common DNA and genes. Recorded for this sample are approximately 120,000 distinct CDR3 sequences; roughly 20% of them occurred a single time. 15% of the sample lies in the top ten. The specimen sequenced was glioma tissue, nonneoplastic brain tissue, or PBMCs (not recorded which). All receptors derive from a human donor with low-grade glioma or glioblastoma, undergoing nonglioma brain surgery, or in good health (not recorded which).

This clonotype came up many times. J is TRBJ2-4 and V is TRBV28, with D hard to call. V lost 7 bases, J lost 0 bases, and 10 bases lay in between. There are 14 residues in the CDR3. Germline CDR1 MDHEN, CDR2 SYDVKM. The DNA for the CDR3 is TGTGCCAGCACCCTGGGGTTAGCCAAAAACATTCAGTACTTC. Encoded protein: CASTLGLAKNIQYF. Full variable domain (outside the CDR3, taken from reference TRBV28 and TRBJ2-4): DVKVTQSSRYLVKRTGEKVFLECVQDMDHENMFWYRQDPGLGLRLIYFSYDVKMKEKGDIPEGYSVSREKKERFSLILESASTNQTSMYLCASTLGLAKNIQYFGAGTRLSVL.

Concerning this clonotype itself: With a much larger clone just one base away, this may be a read error. This sequence joins TRBV12-3 or TRBV12-4 and TRBJ2-1; the D call may be TRBD1 or TRBD2 (5 bases each). The CDR3 sequence is 14 residues long. The CDR3: CTSSFPGHRNEQFF. The CDR3 DNA reads TGTACCAGCAGTTTTCCGGGGCATAGAAATGAGCAGTTCTTC.

Concerning this clonotype: A much larger clone sits a single nucleotide away, making a read error possible. The chain is built from TRBV27 and TRBJ2-7, with D perhaps given as TRBD1 or TRBD2 (5 bases each). CDR1 and CDR2 from the germline V gene are MNHEY and SMNVEV (reference sequence). This CDR3 comprises 16 residues. The CDR3 reads CDSSHRGLGVNYEQYF. In DNA form, the CDR3 reads TGTGACAGCAGTCACCGGGGCCTCGGGGTTAACTACGAGCAGTACTTC.

This chain links TRBV5-5 with TRBJ2-7, with 10 bases lining up with TRBD1. V gave up 5 bases and J gave up 6 bases; unmatched junction bases: 14. CDR1 SGHKS and CDR2 YYEKEE come from the germline V gene (reference sequence). The CDR3 sequence is 16 residues long. The chain's CDR3 is CASRHDPGQGSREQYF. Written as DNA, the CDR3 is TGTGCCAGCAGACACGATCCGGGACAGGGGAGTCGCGAGCAGTACTTC.

Notes on this clonotype: A single base separates this from a much larger clone, so it may be a read error. The chain joins TRBV6-6 to TRBJ2-1; a possible D gene is TRBD1 (6 bases). CDR3 length: 14 residues. The germline V gene encodes CDR1 MNHNY and CDR2 SVGAGI (reference sequence). CDR3 sequence: CASGYSSLGGEQFF. The DNA for the CDR3 is TGTGCCAGCGGTTACTCCTCACTAGGGGGTGAGCAGTTCTTC.

The chain combines TRBV19 with TRBJ2-7; TRBD2 matches at 10 bases. The V gene's germline CDR1 is LNHDA and CDR2 SQIVND (reference sequence). The CDR3 spans 15 residues. Trimming at V came to 4 bases and at J to 3 bases, leaving 6 bases not matched to a gene. The CDR3 sequence: CASSRGTSEVYEQYF. CDR3 nucleotide sequence: TGTGCCAGTAGTAGGGGGACTAGCGAGGTCTACGAGCAGTACTTC.

In the case of this clonotype: A single base separates this from a much larger clone, so it may be a read error. The V and J genes are TRBV3-1 and TRBJ2-2; D is unresolved. This CDR3 region has 15 residues. Germline values: CDR1 LGHDT, CDR2 YNNKEL (reference sequence). CDR3 residues: CAGSQARSYSGELFF. In nucleotides, the CDR3 is TGTGCCGGCAGCCAAGCCCGTAGCTACTCCGGGGAGCTGTTTTTT.

Comments on this clonotype: A much larger clonotype is one base distant, so this may be a read error. The gene calls are TRBV20-1 and TRBJ2-4; D may be TRBD1 (6 bases). CDR3 length: 14 amino acids. Germline-derived CDR1 and CDR2 are DFQATT and SNEGSKA (reference sequence). In DNA, the CDR3 is TGCAGTGCTAGGCCAGGGGATTCCGAAAACATTAAGTACTTC. Residues: CSARPGDSENIKYF.

V gene TRBV7-3 combines with J gene TRBJ2-1, with D maybe TRBD1 (6 bases). The V gene lost 2 bases and the J gene lost 6 bases, with 14 bases spanning the gap. Germline V gene data show CDR1 as SGHTA and CDR2 as FQGTGA. This CDR3 is 15 amino acids long. The CDR3 DNA sequence: TGTGCCAGCAGCTTACAGGGGATGAGGGGCAATGAGCAGTTCTTC. Translated: CASSLQGMRGNEQFF. The whole variable domain, remainder taken from reference TRBV7-3 and TRBJ2-1, is GAGVSQTPSNKVTEKGKYVELRCDPISGHTALYWYRQSLGQGPEFLIYFQGTGAADDSGLPNDRFFAVRPEGSVSTLKIQRTERGDSAVYLCASSLQGMRGNEQFFGPGTRLTVL.

This clonotype was found a few times. A read error is possible here, since a much larger clone lies one base away. In this CDR3 the conserved last residue, phenylalanine or tryptophan, is missing, so a read error is likely. The rearrangement links TRBV6-1 to TRBJ1-6; D is uncertain. Germline V gene sequence: CDR1 MNHNS, CDR2 SASEGT. Trimming cost V 0 bases and J 16 bases, with 16 bases left between them. The CDR3 spans 14 residues. The CDR3 bases are TGTGCCAGCAGTGAAGCGCAAGTTTGGGCCCAACTCCACTCT. Protein product: CASSEAQVWAQLHS.

The CDR3 coding sequence is TGCGCCAGCAGCTTGATCGGACTCTCTGGAAACACCATATATTTT. Translated, it gives CASSLIGLSGNTIYF. The V call is TRBV5-1, the J call TRBJ1-3; the D is unclear. The CDR3 totals 15 residues. Trimming shortened V by 1 base and J by 0 bases, and 8 bases separated the two germline ends. The germline V gene has CDR1 SGHRS and CDR2 YFSETQ.

Ten or more counts support this clonotype. This sequence joins TRBV3-1 and TRBJ1-3; no clear D gene. Trimming removed 5 bases at V and 7 bases at J, with 18 bases between. The germline CDR1 and CDR2 sequences are LGHDT and YNNKEL (reference sequence). The CDR3 is made up of 15 amino acids. The CDR3 here is CASSYGRDQANTIYF. In DNA form, the CDR3 reads TGTGCCAGCAGCTATGGGAGGGATCAAGCGAACACCATATATTTT.

In its sample, this clonotype was seen many times. V usage is TRBV6-1 and J usage is TRBJ1-1; D not resolved. CDR1 MNHNS and CDR2 SASEGT come from the germline V gene. V lost 4 bases and J 0 bases, leaving 6 bases between the germline ends. The CDR3 runs 13 residues. The CDR3 DNA is TGTGCCAGCAGTGGACTGCTGAACACTGAAGCTTTCTTT. Translated: CASSGLLNTEAFF.

This clonotype has ten or more counts. This chain uses TRBV4-1 with TRBJ2-7; 11 bases line up with TRBD2. Losses at the gene ends were 5 bases for V and 2 bases for J; bases not matched to a gene: 5. The CDR3 has 15 amino acids. Germline V lookup: CDR1 MGHRA, CDR2 YSYEKL. The CDR3 DNA follows: TGCGCCAGCAGCACCTTAGCGGGAGGGCCCTACGAGCAGTACTTC. Its translation: CASSTLAGGPYEQYF.

The rearrangement joins TRBV7-9 to TRBJ1-3; tentatively, D is TRBD1 (5 bases). This CDR3 has 17 amino acids. Germline-derived CDR1 and CDR2 are SEHNR and FQNEAQ (reference sequence). V was clipped by 1 base and J by 2 bases, with 15 bases between them. CDR3 sequence: CASSLGDLGVAGNTIYF. The CDR3, as DNA: TGTGCCAGCAGCTTAGGAGATCTGGGGGTCGCTGGAAACACCATATATTTT.